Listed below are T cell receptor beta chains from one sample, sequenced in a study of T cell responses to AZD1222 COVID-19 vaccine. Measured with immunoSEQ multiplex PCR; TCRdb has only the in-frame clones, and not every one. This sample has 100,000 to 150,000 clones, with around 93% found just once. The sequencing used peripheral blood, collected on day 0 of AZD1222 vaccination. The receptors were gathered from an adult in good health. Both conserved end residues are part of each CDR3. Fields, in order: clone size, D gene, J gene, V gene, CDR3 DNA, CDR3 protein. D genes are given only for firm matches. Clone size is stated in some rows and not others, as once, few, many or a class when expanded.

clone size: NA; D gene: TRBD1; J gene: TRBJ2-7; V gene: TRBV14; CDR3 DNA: TGTGCCAGCAGCCAAGAATGGGGACAGGGCTCCCGAACCTACGAGCAGTACTTC; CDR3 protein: CASSQEWGQGSRTYEQYF
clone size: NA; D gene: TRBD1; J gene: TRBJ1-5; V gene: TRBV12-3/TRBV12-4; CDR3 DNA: TGTGCCAGCAGGGACAGGGGTCATCAGCCCCAGCATTTT; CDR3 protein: CASRDRGHQPQHF
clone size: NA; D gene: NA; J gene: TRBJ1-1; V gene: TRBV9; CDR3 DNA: TGTGCCAGCAGCGTCGGGGTTACAGTGACTGAAGCTTTCTTT; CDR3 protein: CASSVGVTVTEAFF
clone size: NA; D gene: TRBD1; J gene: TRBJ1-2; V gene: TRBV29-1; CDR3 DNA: TGCAGCGTCCTCCTGACAGGGGACTATGGCTACACCTTC; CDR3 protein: CSVLLTGDYGYTF
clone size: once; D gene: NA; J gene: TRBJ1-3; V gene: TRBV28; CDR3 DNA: TGTGCCAGCATCCCGGTCCGCTCTGGAAACACCATATATTTT; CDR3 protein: CASIPVRSGNTIYF
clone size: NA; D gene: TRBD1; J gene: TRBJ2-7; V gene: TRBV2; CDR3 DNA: TGTGCCAGCAGGTTACAGGGGGCTCTCTACGAGCAGTACTTC; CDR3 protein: CASRLQGALYEQYF
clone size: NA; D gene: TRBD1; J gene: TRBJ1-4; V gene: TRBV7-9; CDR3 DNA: TGTGCCAGCAGCTTACGGGACAGGGAAAAACTGTTTTTT; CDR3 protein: CASSLRDREKLFF
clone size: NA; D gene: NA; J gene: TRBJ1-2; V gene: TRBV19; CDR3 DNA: TGTGCCAGTAGTCCCGACCACGCGAGTGGGATTTGGTATGGCTACACCTTC; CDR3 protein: CASSPDHASGIWYGYTF
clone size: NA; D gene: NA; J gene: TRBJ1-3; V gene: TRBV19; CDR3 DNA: TGTGCCAGTAGGCAACAGGGATTAAACACCATATATTTT; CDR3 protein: CASRQQGLNTIYF
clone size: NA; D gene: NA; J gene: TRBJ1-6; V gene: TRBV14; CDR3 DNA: TGTGCCAGCAGCCAGTTTTCGGATTCACCCCTCCACTTT; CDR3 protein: CASSQFSDSPLHF
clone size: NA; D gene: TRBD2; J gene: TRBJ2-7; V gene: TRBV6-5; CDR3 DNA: TGTGCCAGCAGTTTAGCGGGCCGATACGAGCAGTACTTC; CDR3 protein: CASSLAGRYEQYF
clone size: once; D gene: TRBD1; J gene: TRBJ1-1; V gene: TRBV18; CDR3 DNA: TGTGCCAGCTCACCACTAAAGCAGGGGACAGGGGGCACTGAAGCTTTCTTT; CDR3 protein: CASSPLKQGTGGTEAFF
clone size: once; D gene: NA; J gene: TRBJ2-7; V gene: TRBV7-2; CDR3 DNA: TGTGCCAGCAGCACCACAGCCTTCTCCTACGAGCAGTACTTC; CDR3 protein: CASSTTAFSYEQYF
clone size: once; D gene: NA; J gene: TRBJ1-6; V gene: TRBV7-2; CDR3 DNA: TGTGCCAGCAGCTCGGGGAATTCACCCCTCCACTTT; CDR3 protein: CASSSGNSPLHF
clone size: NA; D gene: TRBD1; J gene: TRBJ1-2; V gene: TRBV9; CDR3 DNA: TGTGCCAGCAGCGTAGATGGTCAGGGGGCAGGAGGCTACACCTTC; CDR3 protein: CASSVDGQGAGGYTF
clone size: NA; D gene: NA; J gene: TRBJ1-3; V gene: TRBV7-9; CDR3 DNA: TGTGCCAGCAGCGACAGAACCTCTGGAAACACCATATATTTT; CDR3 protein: CASSDRTSGNTIYF
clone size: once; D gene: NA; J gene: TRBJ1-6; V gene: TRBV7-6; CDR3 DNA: TGTGCCAGCAGCTCGACCGGGACACCAAGGGCCTATAATTCACCCCTCCACTTT; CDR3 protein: CASSSTGTPRAYNSPLHF
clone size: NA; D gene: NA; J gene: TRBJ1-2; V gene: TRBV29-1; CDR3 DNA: TGCAGCGTTGAAGGGGACAACGGGGACTATGGCTACACCTTC; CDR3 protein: CSVEGDNGDYGYTF
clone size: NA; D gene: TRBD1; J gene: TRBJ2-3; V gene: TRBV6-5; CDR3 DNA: TGTGCCAGCAGAAAGGGGGCAGGTACGCAGTATTTT; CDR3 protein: CASRKGAGTQYF